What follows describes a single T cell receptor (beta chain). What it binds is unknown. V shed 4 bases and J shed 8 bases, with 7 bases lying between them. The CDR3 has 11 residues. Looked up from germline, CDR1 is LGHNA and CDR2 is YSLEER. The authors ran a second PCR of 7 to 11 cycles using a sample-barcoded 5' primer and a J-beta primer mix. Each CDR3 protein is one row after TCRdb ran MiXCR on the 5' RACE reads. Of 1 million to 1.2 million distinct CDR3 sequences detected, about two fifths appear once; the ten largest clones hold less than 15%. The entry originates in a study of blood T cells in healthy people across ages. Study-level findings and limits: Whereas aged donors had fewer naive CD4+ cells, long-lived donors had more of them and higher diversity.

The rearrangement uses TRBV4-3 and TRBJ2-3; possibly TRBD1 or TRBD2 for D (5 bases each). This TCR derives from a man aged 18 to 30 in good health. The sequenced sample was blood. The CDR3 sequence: CASSLGTTQYF. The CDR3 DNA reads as TGCGCCAGCAGCCTCGGGACTACGCAGTATTTT.